A single sample is the source of the 7 T cell receptor beta chains below, sequenced in a study of cytomegalovirus exposure and HLA in healthy donors. This PCR relied on a set of 60 Vbeta primers and 13 Jbeta primers. Generated by immunoSEQ multiplex PCR, the TCRdb table keeps only in-frame clones and is missing some. The table lists 99,000 or so clones, 83% of them singletons, with 5.5% to 7% in the top ten. The sequenced material came from PBMCs. All receptors come from a man younger than 30 in good health and CMV-seronegative.

This clone was detected only once. The gene calls are TRBV6-1 and TRBJ2-1; 7 positions match TRBD1. The J segment lost 6 bases and the V segment lost 6 bases, leaving 2 bases of the junction unmatched. Germline V lookup: CDR1 MNHNS, CDR2 SASEGT. This CDR3 spans 12 amino acids. CDR3 loop: CASRTGFNEQFF. CDR3 DNA: TGTGCCAGCAGGACAGGGTTCAATGAGCAGTTCTTC.

As for this clone: The junction departs from germline at one end; a sequencing error may be responsible. The same CDR3 is also encoded by other DNA sequences in this sample. The chain combines TRBV9 with TRBJ1-2, with 7 bases that match TRBD1. The CDR3 runs 13 residues. CDR1 and CDR2 from the germline V gene are SGDLS and YYNGEE. CDR3 loop: CASSKYYGDRYYF. The CDR3 DNA sequence: TGTGCCAGCAGCAAATACTACGGGGACAGATACTACTTC.

The chain recombines TRBV27 with TRBJ2-6, with 12 bases identical to TRBD1. The ends lost 1 base at V and 3 bases at J; junction bases unmatched: 10. CDR3 length: 20 residues. CDR1 and CDR2 from the germline V gene are MNHEY and SMNVEV (reference sequence). In DNA, the CDR3 is TGTGCCAGCAGTTTATTGGGACCCGGGACAGGGGGCTATGGGGCCAACGTCCTGACTTTC. Amino acid sequence: CASSLLGPGTGGYGANVLTF.

This clone was picked up one time. The chain has TRBV6-5 and TRBJ1-5, with D uncertain. V was pared by 4 bases and J by 8 bases, with 21 bases between. Germline values: CDR1 MNHEY, CDR2 SVGAGI. CDR3 length: 16 residues. Here the CDR3 reads CASSSLRAGMYEPQHF. For the CDR3, the DNA is TGTGCCAGCAGTTCCCTCCGGGCCGGGATGTACGAGCCCCAGCATTTT.

This rearrangement joins TRBV7-9 to TRBJ1-2, with D unclear. Trimming pared 6 bases from V and 3 bases from J, leaving 8 bases between. This CDR3 spans 12 amino acids. CDR1 SEHNR and CDR2 FQNEAQ come from the germline V gene (reference sequence). CDR3 coding DNA: TGTGCCAGCAGTACAGCGGACTATGGCTACACCTTC. Translation: CASSTADYGYTF.

This rearrangement joins TRBV7-9 to TRBJ2-1; 7 bases are a match to TRBD2. The CDR3 length is 13 residues. Per germline, CDR1 SEHNR and CDR2 FQNEAQ (reference sequence). The J segment lost 6 bases and the V segment lost 1 base, leaving 0 bases of the junction unmatched. The CDR3 sequence is CASSLGTSNEQFF. The CDR3 DNA reads TGTGCCAGCAGCTTAGGGACTAGCAATGAGCAGTTCTTC.

V usage is TRBV7-9 and J usage is TRBJ2-7; no clear D gene. CDR1 and CDR2 from the germline V gene are SEHNR and FQNEAQ (reference sequence). The CDR3 runs 13 residues. Trimming pared 5 bases from V and 0 bases from J, leaving 8 bases between. DNA of the CDR3: TGTGCCAGCAGCCGACACAACTCCTACGAGCAGTACTTC. Its protein is CASSRHNSYEQYF.